What follows are 13 T cell receptor beta chains derived from one specimen sequenced in a study of technical replicates of blood from a handful of donors. TCRdb's table, derived via immunoSEQ multiplex PCR, lists solely in-frame clones and lacks some. The data show 50,000 to 70,000 clones, approximately 87% seen once. The sample comprised PBMCs. Source of these receptors: a human donor in good health. Some clones in this sample may be carry-over from other donors' samples.

V and J are TRBV20-1 and TRBJ2-3, with D hard to call. This CDR3 has 11 amino acids. Per the germline V gene, CDR1 is DFQATT and CDR2 is SNEGSKA (reference sequence). Trimming removed 6 bases from V and 3 bases from J, with 7 bases in between. The CDR3 here is CSALRTDTQYF. As DNA, the CDR3 is TGCAGTGCCCTGAGGACAGATACGCAGTATTTT.

The J gene is TRBJ2-3, the V gene TRBV6-9; 9 nucleotides line up with TRBD2. Trimming took 7 bases from V and 4 from J; bases not matched to a gene: 6. Germline-derived CDR1 and CDR2 are MNHGY and SVAAGI. The CDR3 contains 14 residues. CDR3 sequence: CASTLGGGADTQYF. The DNA of the CDR3 is TGTGCCAGCACCTTAGGCGGGGGGGCAGATACGCAGTATTTT.

This clone has a handful of counts. This chain connects TRBV2 to TRBJ1-2; D remains unclear. The germline V gene encodes CDR1 SNHLY and CDR2 FYNNEI. Trimming cost V 2 bases and J 6 bases, with 10 bases left between them. CDR3 length: 13 amino acids. For the CDR3, the DNA is TGTGCCAGCAGTGAAAGACGGAGGGATGGCTACACCTTC. Translating it yields CASSERRRDGYTF.

The chain combines TRBV6-1 with TRBJ1-1, with D uncertain. CDR3 length: 14 amino acids. V lost 8 bases and J 2 bases, leaving 15 bases between the germline ends. Germline CDR1 MNHNS, CDR2 SASEGT. The DNA for the CDR3 is TGTGCCAGCCGGAGGGAATCACGAAACACTGAAGCTTTCTTT. Its translation is CASRRESRNTEAFF.

V usage is TRBV27 and J usage is TRBJ2-7; possibly TRBD2 for D (6 bases). This CDR3 comprises 17 residues. V shed 5 bases and J shed 7 bases, with 27 bases lying between them. CDR1 MNHEY and CDR2 SMNVEV come from the germline V gene (reference sequence). The CDR3 sequence: CASSPLVFGAGIREQYF. The CDR3 DNA is TGTGCCAGCAGTCCCCTCGTTTTTGGCGCGGGGATTAGAGAGCAGTACTTC.

The rearrangement links TRBV5-4 to TRBJ2-7, with D perhaps matching TRBD1 (5 bases). V lost 4 bases, J lost 4 bases, and 18 bases lay in between. Germline CDR1 reads SGHNT; CDR2 reads YYREEE (reference sequence). This CDR3 contains 15 residues. The CDR3 DNA is TGTGCCAGCAGCCCCACCAAAGGGGCTAGGTACGAGCAGTACTTC. It translates to CASSPTKGARYEQYF.

V gene TRBV23-1 combines with J gene TRBJ1-4; D unresolved. Being an ORF, TRBV23-1 has a function that is uncertain. The length of the CDR3 is 13 residues. V gave up 10 bases and J gave up 8 bases, with 17 bases separating them. DNA for the CDR3: TGCGCCACTCTAAGACTGTGGTGGGAAAAACTGTTTTTT. Translated, it gives CATLRLWWEKLFF.

V and J are TRBV15 and TRBJ1-4; TRBD1 matches at 7 bases. The CDR3 contains 16 residues. With V trimmed by 1 base and J by 8 bases, 10 bases remained unmatched. Per germline, CDR1 LNHNV and CDR2 YYDKDF (reference sequence). The CDR3 reads CATSRGSGTETEKLFF. In DNA form, the CDR3 reads TGTGCCACCAGCAGAGGTTCCGGGACAGAGACCGAAAAACTGTTTTTT.

The chain uses TRBV27 and TRBJ2-7; 8 nucleotides align to TRBD2. After removal of 6 bases from V and 7 bases from J, the junction contained 8 bases not matched to a gene. The CDR3 covers 13 residues. Germline loops: CDR1 MNHEY, CDR2 SMNVEV (reference sequence). CDR3 region: CASRVAGRLEQYF. Written as DNA, the CDR3 is TGTGCCAGCAGGGTAGCGGGGAGGTTGGAGCAGTACTTC.

The rearrangement uses TRBV18 and TRBJ2-3; 7 nucleotides line up with TRBD1. V lost 4 bases, J lost 0 bases, and 7 bases stayed unmatched. Germline V lookup: CDR1 KGHSH, CDR2 LQKENI. The CDR3 is made up of 16 amino acids. CDR3 bases: TGTGCCAGCTCACTCCGGGACAGCTCTAGCACAGATACGCAGTATTTT. Its translation is CASSLRDSSSTDTQYF.

V usage is TRBV6-6 and J usage is TRBJ1-1; 7 nucleotides line up with TRBD1. Germline values: CDR1 MNHNY, CDR2 SVGAGI (reference sequence). J was trimmed by 3 bases and V by 6 bases; bases with no gene match: 7. The CDR3 runs 14 residues. Here the CDR3 reads CASSMTGRDTEAFF. The CDR3, as DNA: TGTGCCAGCAGCATGACAGGGCGCGACACTGAAGCTTTCTTT.

For this clone: An end of the junction differs from the germline gene, which may be a read error. V is TRBV5-1 and J is TRBJ2-7, with TRBD1 as a possible D gene (5 bases). CDR1 is SGHRS, CDR2 YFSETQ, per germline. This CDR3 contains 13 residues. The CDR3 DNA follows: TGCACCAGCAGCTCCGACAGTACCTACGAGCAGTACTTC. Its protein is CTSSSDSTYEQYF.

This chain connects TRBV12-5 to TRBJ2-3, with 7 bases lining up with TRBD1. CDR3 length equals 13 residues. Germline V gives CDR1 LGHNT, CDR2 FRNRAP. V shed 6 bases and J 4 bases; nucleotides not matched to a gene: 4. This chain's CDR3 is CASGRQGPDTQYF. In nucleotides, the CDR3 is TGTGCTAGTGGACGACAGGGCCCAGATACGCAGTATTTT.